This TCR beta chain comes out of a study of molecular identifiers for immune sequencing clone quantification. Findings and caveats of the study: Underestimated sizes of highly expanded clones could result from identical TCR molecules that share a barcode. Amid roughly 1 million naive cells, spiked Jurkat TCR RNA from one cell was reportedly still detectable.

Preparation methods for the bulk TCR libraries were those previously described, with listed TCR primers. TCRdb re-analysed the PCR reads in MiXCR, keeping a single row per CDR3 protein. This sample has approximately 630,000 distinct CDR3 sequences, with approximately 24% found just once. Germline lookup yields CDR1 LGHNT and CDR2 FRNRAP. The CDR3 consists of 15 residues. Trimming pared 2 bases from V and 3 bases from J, leaving 10 bases between. The sample holds many counts of this clonotype. What it binds is not known. Naive CD8 T cells were sorted as CD8+CD4-CCR7+CD45RA+. The sequence was collected from a human donor in good health. Some libraries in this study had Jurkat cell RNA spiked in. The sample consisted of naive CD8+ T cells from blood, with Jurkat cell RNA spiked in. Subset here: FACS-sorted CD8+CD4-CCR7+CD45RA+ naive T cells. The chain couples TRBV12-5 to TRBJ2-2; no reliable D call. CDR3 loop: CASGLSIRDTGELFF. DNA for the CDR3: TGTGCTAGTGGTTTGTCCATCCGAGACACCGGGGAGCTGTTTTTT. Variable domain in full (rest from reference TRBV12-5 and TRBJ2-2): DARVTQTPRHKVTEMGQEVTMRCQPILGHNTVFWYRQTMMQGLELLAYFRNRAPLDDSGMPKDRFSAEMPDATLATLKIQPSEPRDSAVYFCASGLSIRDTGELFFGEGSRLTVL.